This T cell receptor beta chain was sequenced in a study of blood T cell repertoires in COVID-19. Study summary: Whether acute or convalescent, the COVID-19 samples came from the United States, Italy and Spain. Sample material is recorded as cDNA or gDNA derived from T cells, B-cell-depleted T cells, or PBMCs.

Using immunoSEQ multiplex PCR, the repertoire was profiled, and TCRdb retains in-frame clones only, with some absent. Here the sample spans 150,000 to 200,000 clones, 80% to 90% being singletons. The sequence came from a man aged 50 or older with active or convalescent COVID-19. Sequenced: peripheral blood.

CDR3 bases: TGTGCCACCAGCAGAGATTTTGGCGGGAATGAGCAGTTCTTC. This codes for CATSRDFGGNEQFF. This rearrangement joins TRBV15 to TRBJ2-1; a possible D gene is TRBD2 (5 bases). The CDR3 has 14 amino acids. In germline, CDR1 is LNHNV, CDR2 YYDKDF (reference sequence). V lost 0 bases, J lost 7 bases, and 10 bases lay in between.